This TCR beta chain was obtained from a study of blood T cell repertoires in COVID-19. The data were produced by immunoSEQ multiplex PCR, yet TCRdb's version contains in-frame clones alone and is incomplete. The sample lists about 480,000 clones; around 88% were seen once. The V end lost 1 base, the J end lost 1 base, and 8 bases lay between the germline ends. This CDR3 has 14 residues. Germline CDR1 ENHRY, CDR2 SYGVKD. This clone was recorded once. The sequenced sample was peripheral blood. The J gene is TRBJ2-7, the V gene TRBV10-3, with a weak D call TRBD2 (5 bases). The receptor comes from a woman in her thirties with acute or convalescent COVID-19. The CDR3 sequence: CAISEFEGSYEQYF. CDR3 nucleotide sequence: TGTGCCATCAGTGAGTTTGAGGGATCCTACGAGCAGTACTTC.